These 5 T cell receptor beta chains share one sample of origin, sequenced in a study of blood T cell repertoires in COVID-19. This table comes from immunoSEQ multiplex PCR, and its TCRdb copy is limited to in-frame clones, with some not included. The sample has hundreds of thousands of clones, around 90% seen once; the top ten hold roughly 2%. Sequencing used peripheral blood. The source of these receptors is a woman in her 50s who had recovered from COVID-19.

The gene calls are TRBV7-8 and TRBJ1-6, with 10 positions matching TRBD1. The V segment lost 0 bases and the J segment 8 bases; nucleotides outside the gene matches: 1. Germline CDR1 SGHVS, CDR2 FQNEAQ. This CDR3 region has 15 residues. This CDR3 is CASSLATGGDSPLHF. Written as DNA, the CDR3 is TGTGCCAGCAGCTTAGCGACAGGGGGCGATTCACCCCTCCACTTT. Full variable domain (missing parts from reference TRBV7-8 and TRBJ1-6): GAGVSQSPRYKVAKRGQDVALRCDPISGHVSLFWYQQALGQGPEFLTYFQNEAQLDKSGLPSDRFFAERPEGSVSTLKIQRTQQEDSAVYLCASSLATGGDSPLHFGNGTRLTVT.

This sequence joins TRBV28 and TRBJ1-1, with D possibly matching TRBD1 (6 bases). V lost 4 bases to trimming and J lost 4 bases, with 16 bases between them. CDR3 length: 15 amino acids. The germline gives CDR1 MDHEN, CDR2 SYDVKM. The CDR3 spells CASSSGARVATEAFF. Written as DNA, the CDR3 is TGTGCCAGCAGTTCAGGGGCCAGGGTCGCCACTGAAGCTTTCTTT.

This clone has just one count. V usage is TRBV7-6 and J usage is TRBJ1-2; D gene unclear. Germline CDR1 is SGHVS and CDR2 is FNYEAQ. The CDR3 contains 16 residues. V was cut by 5 bases and J by 0 bases, with 16 bases left in between. CDR3 nucleotides: TGTGCCAGCAGCCCCGCGGGCCGGGCCTCTAACTATGGCTACACCTTC. Translating gives CASSPAGRASNYGYTF.

This clone was recorded once. The rearrangement uses TRBV9 and TRBJ1-5; 10 nucleotides align to TRBD1. The V segment lost 4 bases and the J segment 0 bases; nucleotides outside the gene matches: 7. This CDR3 has 17 residues. Germline V gene sequence: CDR1 SGDLS, CDR2 YYNGEE. The CDR3 nucleotides are TGTGCCAGCAGCCCCGGGACAGGGGTCCTTAGCAATCAGCCCCAGCATTTT. Amino acid sequence: CASSPGTGVLSNQPQHF.

A word on this clone: The sample holds other DNA sequences that translate to the same CDR3. This chain uses TRBV5-1 with TRBJ1-1, with D possibly being TRBD1 (6 bases). The CDR3 extends over 14 amino acids. The germline V gene has CDR1 SGHRS and CDR2 YFSETQ. V lost 0 bases to trimming and J lost 1 base, with 7 bases between them. Written as DNA, the CDR3 is TGCGCCAGCAGCTTGGACAGGGCGAACACTGAAGCTTTCTTT. Protein: CASSLDRANTEAFF.